The clone carrying this T cell receptor beta chain was seen repeatedly, ten times or more. The entry originates in a study of early T cells in non-severe SARS-CoV-2 infection. Via MiXCR, TCRdb re-called the 5' RACE reads, giving one row per CDR3 protein. The sample has around 67,000 distinct CDR3 sequences, around 13% seen once. Germline values: CDR1 MDHEN, CDR2 SYDVKM. V lost 6 bases, J lost 7 bases, and 6 bases stayed unmatched. CDR3 length equals 14 residues. The V and J genes are TRBV28 and TRBJ1-1; 12 bases are shared with TRBD1. Sequences were obtained from whole blood. The source is an adult who was a healthcare worker with PCR-confirmed SARS-CoV-2 infection or an uninfected control (not recorded which). The CDR3 is CASSRDRGPGEAFF. CDR3 sequence (DNA): TGTGCCAGCAGCCGGGACAGGGGGCCAGGTGAAGCTTTCTTT.